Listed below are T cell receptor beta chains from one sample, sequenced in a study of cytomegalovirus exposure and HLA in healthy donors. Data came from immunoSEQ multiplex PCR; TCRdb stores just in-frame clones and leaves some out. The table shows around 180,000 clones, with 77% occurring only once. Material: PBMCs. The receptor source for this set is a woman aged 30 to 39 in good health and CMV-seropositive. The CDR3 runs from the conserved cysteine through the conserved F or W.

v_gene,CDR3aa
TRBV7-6,CASSLAVGVAGGEQYF
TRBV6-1,CASSGAGRGRRIGYTF
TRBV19,CASNAGGAGGTYEQYF
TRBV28,CASSLFGGQGAYEQYF
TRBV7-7,CASSPPKTSGQETQYF
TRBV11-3,CASSPPSTSYYEQYF
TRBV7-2,CASSLAGQSYEQYF
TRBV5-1,CASSLQGLAGANEQFF
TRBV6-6,CASSYSGQGFGKLFF
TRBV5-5,CASSSQGALPHYEQYF
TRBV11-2,CASSLGQWSEQYF
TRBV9,CASNQGVSNQPQHF
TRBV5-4,CASSLGSGTGTDTQYF
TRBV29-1,CSVDSEGTDTQYF
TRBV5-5,CASSNRRGDDTQYF
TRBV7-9,CASSLGAQGHGYTF
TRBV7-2,CASSRRSGERRETQYF
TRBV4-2,CASSQEGGSSYEQYF
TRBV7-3,CASSSRQGGTGELFF
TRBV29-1,CSVGTGIAYEQYF
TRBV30,CAWRSGGGTDTQYF
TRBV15,CATSTPRQAGAYNEQFF